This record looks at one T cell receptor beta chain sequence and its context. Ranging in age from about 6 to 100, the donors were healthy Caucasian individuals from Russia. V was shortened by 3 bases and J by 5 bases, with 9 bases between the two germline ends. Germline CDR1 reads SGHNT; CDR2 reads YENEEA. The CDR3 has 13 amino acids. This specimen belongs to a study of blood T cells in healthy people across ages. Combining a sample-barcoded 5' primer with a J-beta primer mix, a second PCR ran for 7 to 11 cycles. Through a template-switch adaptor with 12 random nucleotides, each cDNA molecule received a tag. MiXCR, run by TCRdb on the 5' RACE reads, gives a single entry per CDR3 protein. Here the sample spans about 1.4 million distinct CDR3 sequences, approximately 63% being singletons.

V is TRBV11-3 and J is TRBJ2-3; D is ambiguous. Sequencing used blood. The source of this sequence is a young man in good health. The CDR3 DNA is TGTGCCAGCAGCTTCGGCATGGGAGATACGCAGTATTTT. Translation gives CASSFGMGDTQYF.